This passage covers 21 T cell receptor beta chains from one sample sequenced in a study of blood T cells in healthy people across ages. Primers used in a second PCR of about 7 to 11 cycles were a sample-barcoded 5' primer and a J-beta primer mix. MiXCR, applied by TCRdb to the 5' RACE reads, yields one record per CDR3 protein. The sample yields roughly 500,000 distinct CDR3 sequences, 25% to 30% seen once. Sequenced sample: blood. These receptors originate from an older woman in good health.

On this clonotype: A junction end diverges from the germline sequence, so it may reflect a read error. J is TRBJ1-3 and V is TRBV12-5; no firm D call. The length of the CDR3 is 13 residues. CDR1 is LGHNT and CDR2 is FRNRAP in the germline V gene. The CDR3, as DNA: TGTGCTGGTGGTTTGGGATCAGGAAACACCATATATTTT. It codes for CAGGLGSGNTIYF.

Many counts were recorded for this clonotype. J is TRBJ2-7 and V is TRBV13, with 14 bases matching TRBD2. V gave up 5 bases and J gave up 6 bases; unmatched junction bases: 6. The germline gives CDR1 PRHDT, CDR2 FYEKMQ (reference sequence). This CDR3 comprises 15 residues. CDR3: CASSVGLAGGREQYF. In DNA, the CDR3 is TGTGCCAGCAGCGTTGGACTAGCGGGGGGACGCGAGCAGTACTTC. The whole variable domain, filled in from reference TRBV13 and TRBJ2-7, reads AAGVIQSPRHLIKEKRETATLKCYPIPRHDTVYWYQQGPGQDPQFLISFYEKMQSDKGSIPDRFSAQQFSDYHSELNMSSLELGDSALYFCASSVGLAGGREQYFGPGTRLTVT.

This chain connects TRBV19 to TRBJ2-1; 7 bases align to TRBD2. Germline values: CDR1 LNHDA, CDR2 SQIVND (reference sequence). The CDR3 totals 15 residues. V lost 4 bases to trimming and J lost 2 bases; unmatched junction nucleotides: 5. CDR3 sequence reads: CASSSPTSTYNEQFF. Written as DNA, the CDR3 is TGTGCCAGTAGTAGCCCGACTAGCACCTACAATGAGCAGTTCTTC.

This clonotype has only a few counts. V usage is TRBV29-1 and J usage is TRBJ2-7, with D possibly being TRBD1 (6 bases). Trimming cost V 1 base and J 0 bases, with 10 bases left between them. The CDR3 length is 14 residues. CDR1 and CDR2 from the germline V gene are SQVTM and ANQGSEA. The CDR3 DNA follows: TGCAGCGTTGAAGGTAGGGGGAACTCCTACGAGCAGTACTTC. This gives the protein CSVEGRGNSYEQYF.

The chain couples TRBV3-1 to TRBJ1-1; 9 nucleotides match TRBD1. Germline assignment: CDR1 LGHDT and CDR2 YNNKEL (reference sequence). V was pared by 8 bases and J by 6 bases, with 13 bases of the junction left unmatched. The CDR3 runs 15 residues. DNA of the CDR3: TGTGCCAGCGCCTCCCCGGGACAGGGAATCTCTGAAGCTTTCTTT. Its protein is CASASPGQGISEAFF.

V is TRBV7-2 and J is TRBJ2-1; maybe TRBD1 (6 bases). Looked up from germline, CDR1 is SGHTA and CDR2 is FQGNSA. The CDR3 covers 15 residues. Deletions cut 0 bases from V and 4 bases from J, with 10 bases between. This CDR3 reads CASSLAGAIYNEQFF. The CDR3 DNA reads as TGTGCCAGCAGCTTAGCGGGGGCCATATACAATGAGCAGTTCTTC.

The CDR3 spells CASSLLMRSRATEAFF. The DNA of the CDR3 is TGTGCCAGCAGCTTATTGATGAGGTCTAGGGCCACTGAAGCTTTCTTT. The chain is built from TRBV7-3 and TRBJ1-1; D is unclear. V was cut by 2 bases and J by 4 bases, with 17 bases left in between. The CDR3 extends over 16 amino acids. Germline V lookup: CDR1 SGHTA, CDR2 FQGTGA.

The chain recombines TRBV4-3 with TRBJ2-1, with 10 bases aligning to TRBD2. CDR3 length: 16 residues. Germline V gives CDR1 LGHNA, CDR2 YSLEER. Germline trimming cut 0 bases from V and 6 bases from J; bases unmatched to any gene: 5. The CDR3 DNA reads as TGCGCCAGCAGCCAAGAGGAAGCGGGGGGGTTCAATGAGCAGTTCTTC. Protein product: CASSQEEAGGFNEQFF.

The chain has TRBV7-6 and TRBJ2-5; 12 bases agree with TRBD2. The J call is uncertain, as TRBJ2-1 better fits the DNA end. CDR3 length equals 16 residues. Looked up from germline, CDR1 is SGHVS and CDR2 is FNYEAQ. The CDR3 sequence is CASSLTSGGRLGEQFF. The CDR3 DNA reads TGTGCCAGCAGCCTTACTAGCGGGGGGCGGCTGGGCGAGCAGTTCTTC.

A few counts support this clonotype. V and J are TRBV7-3 and TRBJ2-2; possible D gene TRBD2, 5 bases. The CDR3 has 16 residues. The V and J ends lost 2 bases and 6 bases respectively, with 16 bases between them. CDR1 SGHTA and CDR2 FQGTGA come from the germline V gene. CDR3 sequence reads: CASSLRSSFKSGELFF. In nucleotides, the CDR3 is TGTGCCAGCAGCTTACGGTCTAGCTTTAAGTCCGGGGAGCTGTTTTTT.

V is TRBV6-5 and J is TRBJ2-1; D ambiguous. Trimming pared 2 bases from V and 2 bases from J, leaving 10 bases between. CDR3 size: 15 residues. Germline CDR1 MNHEY, CDR2 SVGAGI. The CDR3 region has the DNA TGTGCCAGCAGTTACGGGCAGGCAACCTACAATGAGCAGTTCTTC. Its translation: CASSYGQATYNEQFF.

This clonotype was seen only once. This clone may be a read error of a much larger clone one base away. This chain links TRBV6-2 or TRBV6-3 with TRBJ2-5, with D unresolved. The CDR3 is 13 residues long. Germline CDR1 and CDR2: MNHEY and SVGEGT. The CDR3 DNA follows: TGTGCCGGCAGTTACTCGGGCCAAGAGACCCAGTACTTC. Translating it yields CAGSYSGQETQYF.

This clonotype has just a few counts. V gene TRBV5-1 combines with J gene TRBJ2-7; 15 nucleotides align to TRBD2. Germline V gives CDR1 SGHRS, CDR2 YFSETQ. The CDR3 is made up of 18 amino acids. V dropped 2 bases and J dropped 2; count of bases not matched to a gene: 8. CDR3 in amino acids: CASSFRTSGGAVPYEQYF. CDR3 coding DNA: TGCGCCAGCAGCTTTAGGACTAGCGGGGGGGCAGTCCCCTACGAGCAGTACTTC. The variable domain in full, completed from reference TRBV5-1 and TRBJ2-7, reads KAGVTQTPRYLIKTRGQQVTLSCSPISGHRSVSWYQQTPGQGLQFLFEYFSETQRNKGNFPGRFSGRQFSNSRSEMNVSTLELGDSALYLCASSFRTSGGAVPYEQYFGPGTRLTVT.

The CDR3, as DNA: TGTGCCAGCAGTGAGCCCCGGACTGGGGATACGCAGTATTTT. Its protein product is CASSEPRTGDTQYF. The chain joins TRBV25-1 to TRBJ2-3, with D perhaps matching TRBD2 (5 bases). CDR3 length: 14 residues. V shed 3 bases and J shed 6 bases, with 13 bases lying between them. Per the germline V gene, CDR1 is MGHDK and CDR2 is SYGVNS.

The chain employs TRBV12-5 and TRBJ1-6; unclear D gene. V lost 1 base and J 7 bases, leaving 5 bases between the germline ends. Germline V gene sequence: CDR1 LGHNT, CDR2 FRNRAP. The CDR3 spans 13 residues. The DNA of the CDR3 is TGTGCTAGTGGTTTGGACGGGAATTCACCCCTCCACTTT. Its translation is CASGLDGNSPLHF.

In its sample, this clonotype was seen many times. CDR3 in DNA: TGCAGCGTTGGACAGGGCGGCGAGCAGTACTTC. Its protein is CSVGQGGEQYF. The rearrangement links TRBV29-1 to TRBJ2-7; 7 bases are shared with TRBD1. Germline CDR1 is SQVTM and CDR2 is ANQGSEA. This CDR3 has 11 amino acids. V trimming: 4 bases; J trimming: 6 bases; junction bases outside the gene matches: 3.

This clonotype has more than one count but fewer than ten. The rearrangement joins TRBV20-1 to TRBJ1-5; TRBD1 aligns across 9 bases. The germline gives CDR1 DFQATT, CDR2 SNEGSKA (reference sequence). This CDR3 contains 13 residues. V shed 3 bases, J shed 7 bases, and the junction held 4 bases outside the gene matches. The CDR3 here is CSASLTGGQPQHF. The CDR3 nucleotides are TGCAGTGCTAGTCTGACAGGGGGACAGCCCCAGCATTTT.

V gene TRBV11-3 combines with J gene TRBJ2-1; no reliable D call. The CDR3 runs to 15 residues. V was clipped by 5 bases and J by 1 base, with 12 bases between them. CDR1 is SGHNT and CDR2 is YENEEA in the germline V gene. As DNA, the CDR3 is TGTGCCAGCAGCCCCCGCCTTACTTCCTACAATGAGCAGTTCTTC. Amino acids: CASSPRLTSYNEQFF.

The chain carries TRBV5-1 and TRBJ2-2; weak D call: TRBD1 (6 bases). Trimming stripped 5 bases from V and 9 bases from J, with 14 bases between. The CDR3 contains 13 residues. Germline-derived CDR1 and CDR2 are SGHRS and YFSETQ. The CDR3 DNA follows: TGCGCCAGCAGAAACACAGGGTCCAGGGAGCTGTTTTTT. It translates to CASRNTGSRELFF.

This clonotype was counted ten times or more. The J gene is TRBJ2-2, the V gene TRBV5-1; D could derive from TRBD1 or TRBD2 (5 bases each). This CDR3 has 15 residues. Germline V lookup: CDR1 SGHRS, CDR2 YFSETQ. Trimming removed 6 bases at V and 0 bases at J, with 12 bases between. The CDR3 loop is CASTWQGPNTGELFF. Here the CDR3 DNA reads TGCGCCAGCACGTGGCAGGGACCGAACACCGGGGAGCTGTTTTTT. The complete variable domain, with remaining parts taken from reference TRBV5-1 and TRBJ2-2, reads KAGVTQTPRYLIKTRGQQVTLSCSPISGHRSVSWYQQTPGQGLQFLFEYFSETQRNKGNFPGRFSGRQFSNSRSEMNVSTLELGDSALYLCASTWQGPNTGELFFGEGSRLTVL.

This chain connects TRBV20-1 to TRBJ2-7; a weak D match, TRBD2 (5 bases). The CDR3 has 11 amino acids. The V end was cut by 7 bases, the J end by 5 bases, with 12 bases between. Germline V gene lookup returns CDR1 DFQATT and CDR2 SNEGSKA (reference sequence). The CDR3 nucleotides read TGCAGTGGTCAACAGACTAACGAGCAGTACTTC. Protein sequence: CSGQQTNEQYF.